This passage covers 15 T cell receptor beta chains from one sample sequenced in a study (TCRdb year 2016). Libraries were prepared through RT-PCR. The sequencing machine was an Illumina MiSeq. TCRdb reprocessed the public reads (quality trimming at Q25 with fastp, clone calling with MiXCR) and kept in-frame beta chains. Under each unique CDR3 protein, matching rows form one entry showing the most common genes and DNA. Within this sample are approximately 720,000 distinct CDR3 sequences, with about 14% of them counted one time only. The ten top clones hold roughly 4% of the sample. The specimen sequenced was memory CD4+ T cells from blood. The receptors derive from a female donor in good health, serving as a healthy control.

The V gene is TRBV7-2, the J gene TRBJ2-7, with TRBD1 matching 7 bases. This CDR3 is built from 14 residues. CDR1 is SGHTA, CDR2 FQGNSA, per germline. Trimming removed 5 bases from V and 2 bases from J; junction bases left unmatched: 6. CDR3 sequence reads: CASSATTGPYEQYF. The CDR3 DNA reads TGTGCCAGCAGCGCAACGACAGGGCCCTACGAGCAGTACTTC.

A few counts support this clonotype. The chain uses TRBV5-1 and TRBJ2-1, with 9 positions matching TRBD1. The CDR3 length is 15 residues. The J segment lost 6 bases and the V segment lost 4 bases, leaving 8 bases of the junction unmatched. Germline assignment: CDR1 SGHRS and CDR2 YFSETQ. In DNA form, the CDR3 reads TGCGCCAGCAGCAGCCGGGACAGGGTTGGCAATGAGCAGTTCTTC. It is translated as CASSSRDRVGNEQFF. The whole variable domain, remainder taken from reference TRBV5-1 and TRBJ2-1, is KAGVTQTPRYLIKTRGQQVTLSCSPISGHRSVSWYQQTPGQGLQFLFEYFSETQRNKGNFPGRFSGRQFSNSRSEMNVSTLELGDSALYLCASSSRDRVGNEQFFGPGTRLTVL.

V and J are TRBV12-3 or TRBV12-4 and TRBJ2-3; 14 bases align to TRBD2. Germline trimming cut 6 bases from V and 3 bases from J; bases unmatched to any gene: 8. There are 17 residues in the CDR3. DNA for the CDR3: TGTGCCAGCAGAGACGGACTAGCGGGAGGTAGTACAGATACGCAGTATTTT. Residues: CASRDGLAGGSTDTQYF.

The chain couples TRBV10-3 to TRBJ2-7; D is perhaps TRBD2 (7 bases). CDR1 ENHRY and CDR2 SYGVKD come from the germline V gene. This CDR3 has 15 residues. Deletions cut 0 bases from V and 1 base from J, with 10 bases between. CDR3 amino acids: CAISESRGASYEQYF. The CDR3 DNA reads as TGTGCCATCAGTGAGTCCCGGGGGGCGTCCTACGAGCAGTACTTC.

The gene calls are TRBV11-2 and TRBJ2-3; 9 bases are shared with TRBD1. This CDR3 contains 16 residues. Germline CDR1 reads SGHAT; CDR2 reads FQNNGV. The junction had 6 bases not matched to a gene; V was cut back by 4 bases and J by 1 base. The CDR3 region is CASSSWDREGTDTQYF. CDR3 DNA sequence: TGTGCCAGCAGCTCATGGGACAGGGAAGGCACAGATACGCAGTATTTT.

The V gene is TRBV5-6, the J gene TRBJ2-7, with unresolved D. Germline lookup yields CDR1 SGHDT and CDR2 YYEEEE. CDR3 size: 15 residues. Trimming cost V 0 bases and J 4 bases, with 14 bases left between them. The CDR3 DNA follows: TGTGCCAGCAGCTTGGCAGTCGGGCACTTGTACGAGCAGTACTTC. As protein: CASSLAVGHLYEQYF.

This clonotype occurred a few times. The chain couples TRBV28 to TRBJ1-2; D uncertain. The CDR3 has 11 amino acids. Germline V gene data show CDR1 as MDHEN and CDR2 as SYDVKM. V was cut by 9 bases and J by 1 base, with 6 bases left in between. The CDR3 loop reads CASTSNYGYTF. DNA for the CDR3: TGTGCCAGTACTAGTAACTATGGCTACACCTTC.

The chain combines TRBV11-3 with TRBJ2-1, with D perhaps matching TRBD2 (6 bases). Germline assignment: CDR1 SGHNT and CDR2 YENEEA. The CDR3 is 14 amino acids. Deletions cut 3 bases from V and 4 bases from J, with 10 bases between. CDR3 sequence (DNA): TGTGCCAGCAGCTTGATCGGGGGTTACAATGAGCAGTTCTTC. Residues: CASSLIGGYNEQFF.

The table lists this clonotype with many counts. The CDR3 DNA reads as TGCGCCAGCAGCTTGGTGGCGGCCCCCTTGAACACTGAAGCTTTCTTT. Translation: CASSLVAAPLNTEAFF. The rearrangement joins TRBV5-1 to TRBJ1-1, with D unclear. The germline V gene encodes CDR1 SGHRS and CDR2 YFSETQ. V shed 0 bases and J shed 0 bases, with 12 bases lying between them. The CDR3 has 16 amino acids.

J is TRBJ2-5 and V is TRBV11-2; weak D call: TRBD1 (6 bases). The germline V and J ends were trimmed by 5 bases and 6 bases, with 22 bases remaining between them. The CDR3 has 16 amino acids. CDR1 SGHAT and CDR2 FQNNGV come from the germline V gene. The CDR3 coding sequence is TGTGCCAGCAGCCCACACAGTCAACAGGGTAGGAAGACCCAGTACTTC. The encoded protein is CASSPHSQQGRKTQYF.

This clonotype occurred a few times. The J gene is TRBJ2-7, the V gene TRBV6-2 or TRBV6-3; TRBD1 might be the D (6 bases). The germline V gene encodes CDR1 MNHEY and CDR2 SVGEGT. The CDR3 covers 14 residues. Trimming cost V 8 bases and J 6 bases, with 20 bases left between them. The CDR3 coding sequence is TGTGCCAGCCGACGGACAGCTACCCGCTCCGAGCAGTACTTC. It encodes CASRRTATRSEQYF.

The CDR3 is CSASPGGWNYGYTF. The CDR3 coding sequence is TGCAGTGCTAGCCCAGGGGGTTGGAACTATGGCTACACCTTC. The V gene is TRBV20-1, the J gene TRBJ1-2, with 7 bases lining up with TRBD1. The germline CDR1 and CDR2 sequences are DFQATT and SNEGSKA (reference sequence). This CDR3 contains 14 residues. The junction had 6 bases not matched to a gene; V was cut back by 3 bases and J by 2 bases.

V is TRBV12-3 or TRBV12-4 and J is TRBJ1-4, with a weak D call TRBD1 (6 bases). V lost 4 bases, J lost 2 bases, and 14 bases lay in between. The CDR3 is 16 residues long. In DNA form, the CDR3 reads TGTGCCAGCAGTTCCAACATCGACAGGACTAATGAAAAACTGTTTTTT. Its translation: CASSSNIDRTNEKLFF.

The sample holds a few counts of this clonotype. The chain is built from TRBV10-3 and TRBJ2-7; tentative D call: TRBD1 (6 bases). The germline V gene encodes CDR1 ENHRY and CDR2 SYGVKD. V was cut by 6 bases and J by 2 bases, with 14 bases left in between. The CDR3 length is 14 residues. The CDR3 sequence: CAIRDPDRTYEQYF. The CDR3 region has the DNA TGTGCCATCAGGGACCCCGACAGGACCTACGAGCAGTACTTC.

This clonotype has at least ten counts. The chain carries TRBV18 and TRBJ1-2; TRBD1 might be the D (6 bases). Per germline, CDR1 KGHSH and CDR2 LQKENI. V lost 6 bases and J 6 bases, leaving 8 bases between the germline ends. This CDR3 is 11 amino acids long. The CDR3 reads CASSYRDGYTF. In DNA, the CDR3 is TGTGCCAGCTCGTACAGGGATGGCTACACCTTC.